The text below deals with one T cell receptor beta chain. The data were obtained in a study of CD8 T cells in Susac syndrome. Sequencing of TCR beta drew on CD8+ and CD4+ T cells from blood. Random hexamers served to reverse transcribe about 0.5 to 1 ug RNA. Amplification of the TCR beta CDR3 was carried out by immunoSEQ multiplex PCR, which spanned a total of 54 Vbeta and 13 Jbeta segments. Using its own MiXCR run on the immunoSEQ multiplex PCR reads, TCRdb lists one record per CDR3 protein. Found here are 100,000 to 150,000 distinct CDR3 sequences, 90% to 95% of them singletons; the top ten hold about 0.2%. CDR1 is MDHEN and CDR2 is SYDVKM in the germline V gene. The CDR3 is 13 amino acids. V was shortened by 3 bases and J by 10 bases, with 13 bases between the two germline ends.

The TCR comes from a human donor with Susac syndrome. J is TRBJ1-5 and V is TRBV28, with unresolved D. The source material was CD8+ T cells from PBMCs. The CDR3 sequence is CASSFGSGSPQHF. Here the CDR3 DNA reads TGTGCCAGCAGTTTCGGATCGGGGTCTCCCCAGCATTTT.